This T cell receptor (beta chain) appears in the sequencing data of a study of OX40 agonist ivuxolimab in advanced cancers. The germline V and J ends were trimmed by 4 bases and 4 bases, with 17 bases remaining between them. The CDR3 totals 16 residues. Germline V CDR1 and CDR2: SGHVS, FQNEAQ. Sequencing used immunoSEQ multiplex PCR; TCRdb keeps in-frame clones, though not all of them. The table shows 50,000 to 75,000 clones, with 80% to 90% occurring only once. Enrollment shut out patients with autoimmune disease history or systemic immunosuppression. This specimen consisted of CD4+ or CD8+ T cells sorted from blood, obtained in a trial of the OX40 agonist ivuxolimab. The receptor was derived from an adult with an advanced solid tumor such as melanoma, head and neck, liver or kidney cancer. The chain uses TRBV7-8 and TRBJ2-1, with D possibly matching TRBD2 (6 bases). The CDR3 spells CASSSLPSEGYNEQFF. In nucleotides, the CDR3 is TGTGCCAGCAGCTCTCTCCCTAGCGAGGGATACAATGAGCAGTTCTTC.